This TCR beta chain appears in the sequencing data of a study of T cells in localized non-small cell lung cancer. Germline V gene lookup returns CDR1 SGHTA and CDR2 FQGTGA. CDR3 size: 15 residues. V lost 5 bases and J 2 bases, leaving 13 bases between the germline ends. Assay: immunoSEQ multiplex PCR; the TCRdb copy retains only in-frame clones and omits some. The table has approximately 28,000 clones, 88% seen once; the top ten hold 11% to 15%. This clonotype originated in a female donor at least 60 years old with stage II squamous cell lung carcinoma. The chain links TRBV7-3 to TRBJ2-1; TRBD1 might be the D (6 bases). The sample in question was peripheral blood, obtained before any cancer treatment. The CDR3 DNA sequence: TGTGCCAGCAGCCTCCGAACAGGGACCTACAATGAGCAGTTCTTC. Translation: CASSLRTGTYNEQFF. The variable domain in full, completed from reference TRBV7-3 and TRBJ2-1, reads GAGVSQTPSNKVTEKGKYVELRCDPISGHTALYWYRQSLGQGPEFLIYFQGTGAADDSGLPNDRFFAVRPEGSVSTLKIQRTERGDSAVYLCASSLRTGTYNEQFFGPGTRLTVL.